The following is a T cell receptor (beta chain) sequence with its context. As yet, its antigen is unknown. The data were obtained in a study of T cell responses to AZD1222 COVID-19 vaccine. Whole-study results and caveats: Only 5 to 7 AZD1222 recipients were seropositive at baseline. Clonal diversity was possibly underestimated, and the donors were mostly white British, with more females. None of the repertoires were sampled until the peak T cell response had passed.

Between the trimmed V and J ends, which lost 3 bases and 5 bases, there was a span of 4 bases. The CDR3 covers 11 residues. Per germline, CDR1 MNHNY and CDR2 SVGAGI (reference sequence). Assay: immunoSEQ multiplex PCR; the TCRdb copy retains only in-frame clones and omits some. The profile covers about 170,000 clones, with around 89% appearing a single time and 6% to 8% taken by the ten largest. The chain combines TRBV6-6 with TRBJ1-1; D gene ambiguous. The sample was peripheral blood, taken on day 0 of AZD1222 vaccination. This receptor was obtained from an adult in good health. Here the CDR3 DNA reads TGTGCCAGCAGTTATGTGACTGAAGCTTTCTTT. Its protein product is CASSYVTEAFF.